Presented here are 17 T cell receptor beta chains from one specimen sequenced in a study of blood T cell repertoires in COVID-19. TCRdb's copy holds only in-frame clones and misses some; the assay was immunoSEQ multiplex PCR. This sample has 170,000 or so clones, with 70% to 90% found just once. The sequencing input was PBMCs or T cells enriched from blood (not recorded which). The source of these receptors is a woman in her forties or fifties who had recovered from COVID-19.

The rearrangement links TRBV13 to TRBJ1-3; TRBD1 matches at 8 bases. V was pared by 5 bases and J by 4 bases, with 4 bases of the junction left unmatched. The CDR3 extends over 14 amino acids. Germline loops: CDR1 PRHDT, CDR2 FYEKMQ (reference sequence). CDR3 in amino acids: CASSLNRGGNTIYF. CDR3 DNA sequence: TGTGCCAGCAGCCTCAACAGGGGGGGAAACACCATATATTTT.

V and J are TRBV9 and TRBJ2-3; 10 bases align to TRBD2. The ends lost 3 bases at V and 0 bases at J; junction bases unmatched: 4. This CDR3 comprises 16 residues. The germline gives CDR1 SGDLS, CDR2 YYNGEE. In DNA, the CDR3 is TGTGCCAGCAGCGCCCCGACTAGCGGGAGCACAGATACGCAGTATTTT. It encodes CASSAPTSGSTDTQYF.

The chain recombines TRBV12-3 or TRBV12-4 with TRBJ2-1; 8 nucleotides match TRBD1. With 5 bases clipped from V and 10 bases from J, the junction kept 4 bases outside the gene matches. The CDR3 length is 12 residues. As DNA, the CDR3 is TGTGCCAGCAGTAACGGGGACAGGGAGCAGTTCTTC. It specifies CASSNGDREQFF.

The DNA for the CDR3 is TGCGCCAGCAGCCAGTCGAGATTCTCTGGAAACACCATATATTTT. Translation: CASSQSRFSGNTIYF. This chain joins TRBV4-3 and TRBJ1-3; D gene ambiguous. This CDR3 is built from 15 residues. Germline V gene data show CDR1 as LGHNA and CDR2 as YSLEER. V was pared by 3 bases and J by 0 bases, with 9 bases between.

V usage is TRBV24-1 and J usage is TRBJ1-6, with a tentative D call TRBD1 (5 bases). Deletions cut 3 bases from V and 14 bases from J, with 13 bases between. CDR3 size: 13 residues. Germline V gives CDR1 KGHDR, CDR2 SFDVKD. In DNA form, the CDR3 reads TGTGCCACCAGTGATCCGACAGAAAGGACCCTCCACTTT. Translated: CATSDPTERTLHF.

This clone was detected once. The rearrangement uses TRBV3-1 (or the pseudogene TRBV3-2) and TRBJ2-3, with D possibly matching TRBD1 (6 bases). V was shortened by 0 bases and J by 6 bases, with 13 bases between the two germline ends. The CDR3 loop spans 15 amino acids. Per germline, CDR1 LGHDT and CDR2 YNNKEL (reference sequence). The CDR3 DNA follows: TGTGCCAGCAGCCAAGATTGGGGGCTGGGGGATACGCAGTATTTT. This translates into CASSQDWGLGDTQYF.

The rearrangement uses TRBV9 and TRBJ2-2; the match to TRBD2 covers 9 bases. Germline V CDR1 and CDR2: SGDLS, YYNGEE. The CDR3 is made up of 16 amino acids. Trimming at V came to 0 bases and at J to 1 base, leaving 1 base not matched to a gene. The CDR3: CASSVVSGGNTGELFF. As DNA, the CDR3 is TGTGCCAGCAGCGTAGTTAGCGGGGGGAACACCGGGGAGCTGTTTTTT.

The sample holds one count of this clone. The chain employs TRBV19 and TRBJ1-1, with 9 bases matching TRBD1. Germline V gives CDR1 LNHDA, CDR2 SQIVND (reference sequence). The J segment lost 2 bases and the V segment lost 6 bases, leaving 10 bases of the junction unmatched. This CDR3 comprises 16 residues. The CDR3 sequence is CASRYRDRVTNTEAFF. For the CDR3, the DNA is TGTGCCAGTAGATACCGGGACAGGGTCACCAACACTGAAGCTTTCTTT.

The chain joins TRBV4-1 to TRBJ1-1, with TRBD1 identical over 7 bases. The J segment lost 7 bases and the V segment lost 3 bases, leaving 8 bases of the junction unmatched. This CDR3 region has 14 residues. CDR1 and CDR2 (germline): MGHRA, YSYEKL. The CDR3 sequence is CASSHEQGWVEAFF. The CDR3 DNA reads TGCGCCAGCAGCCATGAACAGGGGTGGGTTGAAGCTTTCTTT.

The V and J genes are TRBV5-1 and TRBJ1-2; 8 nucleotides match TRBD1. CDR3 length equals 15 residues. V dropped 3 bases and J dropped 0; count of bases not matched to a gene: 4. The germline gives CDR1 SGHRS, CDR2 YFSETQ. The DNA of the CDR3 is TGCGCCAGCAGCTACGGACAGGGAGCTAACTATGGCTACACCTTC. Its protein is CASSYGQGANYGYTF.

This rearrangement joins TRBV18 to TRBJ2-2; weak D call: TRBD1 (6 bases). The V end was cut by 6 bases, the J end by 4 bases, with 18 bases between. The CDR3 is 16 amino acids. Germline CDR1 KGHSH, CDR2 LQKENI. The DNA for the CDR3 is TGTGCCAGCTCCCCCGGAGGACAGACCTTCACCGGGGAGCTGTTTTTT. Translated: CASSPGGQTFTGELFF.

This chain joins TRBV30 and TRBJ2-1; 7 nucleotides align to TRBD2. The CDR3 extends over 15 amino acids. Germline assignment: CDR1 GTSNPN and CDR2 SVGIG (reference sequence). The trim removed 2 bases at V and 3 bases at J, leaving 7 bases unmatched. In nucleotides, the CDR3 is TGTGCCTGGAGTCGGCCTAGCGGAAGCTACAATGAGCAGTTCTTC. This sequence encodes CAWSRPSGSYNEQFF.

The table lists this clone with a count of one. V usage is TRBV4-1 and J usage is TRBJ1-6; 7 nucleotides match TRBD1. CDR1 is MGHRA and CDR2 is YSYEKL in the germline V gene. Losses at the gene ends were 5 bases for V and 7 bases for J; bases not matched to a gene: 5. The CDR3 runs 14 residues. CDR3 nucleotides: TGCGCCAGCAGCAACCCGGGACAGAATTCACCCCTCCACTTT. Encoded protein: CASSNPGQNSPLHF.

This chain uses TRBV7-6 with TRBJ2-7, with a tentative D call TRBD2 (6 bases). The germline V gene has CDR1 SGHVS and CDR2 FNYEAQ. The CDR3 extends over 18 amino acids. Trimming left V 4 bases short and J 1 base short, with 23 bases between. The DNA for the CDR3 is TGTGCCAGCAGCTCGACCGGGACCGGGGGATTAGGGTCCTACGAGCAGTACTTC. Residues: CASSSTGTGGLGSYEQYF.

The CDR3 loop is CASRKGGFGNTIYF. CDR3 coding DNA: TGTGCCAGCAGAAAGGGGGGGTTCGGAAACACCATATATTTT. The chain combines TRBV27 with TRBJ1-3; D is perhaps TRBD1 (6 bases). Trimming took off 6 bases at V and 4 bases at J, with 13 bases between the two ends. The CDR3 loop spans 14 amino acids. Germline V gene lookup returns CDR1 MNHEY and CDR2 SMNVEV (reference sequence).

V is TRBV4-3 and J is TRBJ1-2, with 8 nucleotides matching TRBD1. The ends lost 1 base at V and 4 bases at J; junction bases unmatched: 14. Germline loops: CDR1 LGHNA, CDR2 YSLEER. CDR3 length equals 18 residues. The CDR3 bases are TGCGCCAGCAGCCAAGCTATAATTGGGACAGGTGACCTCTATGGCTACACCTTC. It encodes CASSQAIIGTGDLYGYTF.

This chain connects TRBV9 to TRBJ2-2, with D perhaps TRBD2 (6 bases). In germline, CDR1 is SGDLS, CDR2 YYNGEE. This CDR3 has 13 amino acids. V was clipped by 2 bases and J by 6 bases, with 8 bases between them. Here the CDR3 reads CASSVGGAGELFF. The CDR3 nucleotides are TGTGCCAGCAGCGTGGGAGGTGCCGGGGAGCTGTTTTTT.